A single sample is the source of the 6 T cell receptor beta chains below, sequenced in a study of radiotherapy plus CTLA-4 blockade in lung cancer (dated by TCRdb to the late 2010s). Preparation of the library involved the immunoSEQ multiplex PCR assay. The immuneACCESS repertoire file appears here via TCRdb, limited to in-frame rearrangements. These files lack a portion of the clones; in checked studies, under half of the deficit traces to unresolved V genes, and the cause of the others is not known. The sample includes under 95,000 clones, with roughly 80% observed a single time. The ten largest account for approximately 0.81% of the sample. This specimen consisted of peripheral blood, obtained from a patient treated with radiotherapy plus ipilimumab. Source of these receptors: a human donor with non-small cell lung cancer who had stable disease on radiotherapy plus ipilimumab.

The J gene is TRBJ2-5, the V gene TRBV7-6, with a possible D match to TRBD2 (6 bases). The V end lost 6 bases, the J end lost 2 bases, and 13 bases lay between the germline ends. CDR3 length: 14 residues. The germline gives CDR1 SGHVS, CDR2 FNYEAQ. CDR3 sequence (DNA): TGTGCCAGCAGGGTCGGGGGAGCTCAAGAGACCCAGTACTTC. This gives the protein CASRVGGAQETQYF.

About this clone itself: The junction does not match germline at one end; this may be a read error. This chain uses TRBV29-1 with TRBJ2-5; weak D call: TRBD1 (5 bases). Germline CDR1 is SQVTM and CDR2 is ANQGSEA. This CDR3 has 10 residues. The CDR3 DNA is TGCAGCGTCCCTGTAGGGGCAAGGGACTTC. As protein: CSVPVGARDF.

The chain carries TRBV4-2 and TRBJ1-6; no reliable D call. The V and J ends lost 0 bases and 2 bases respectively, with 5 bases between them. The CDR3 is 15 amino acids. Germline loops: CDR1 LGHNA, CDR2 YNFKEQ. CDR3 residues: CASSQEFPYNSPLHF. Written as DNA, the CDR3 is TGTGCCAGCAGCCAAGAGTTTCCCTATAATTCACCCCTCCACTTT.

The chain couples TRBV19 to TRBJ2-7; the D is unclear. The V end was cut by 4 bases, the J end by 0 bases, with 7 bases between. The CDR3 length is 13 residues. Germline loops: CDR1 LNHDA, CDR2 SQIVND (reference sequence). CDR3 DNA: TGTGCCAGTAGTACAGCTATCTCCTACGAGCAGTACTTC. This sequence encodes CASSTAISYEQYF.

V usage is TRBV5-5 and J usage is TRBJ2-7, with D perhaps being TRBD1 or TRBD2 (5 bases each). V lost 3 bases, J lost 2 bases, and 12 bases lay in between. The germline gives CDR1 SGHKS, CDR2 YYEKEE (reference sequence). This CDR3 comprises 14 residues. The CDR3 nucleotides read TGTGCCAGCAGCTACCGGGACGGAACCTACGAGCAGTACTTC. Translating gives CASSYRDGTYEQYF.

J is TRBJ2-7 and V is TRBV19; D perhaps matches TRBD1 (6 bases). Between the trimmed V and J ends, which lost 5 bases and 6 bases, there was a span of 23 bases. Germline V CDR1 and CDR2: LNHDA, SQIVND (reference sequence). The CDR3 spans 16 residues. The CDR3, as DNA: TGTGCCAGTAGTTCAAGTACAGGGACCCCTACGACCGAGCAGTACTTC. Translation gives CASSSSTGTPTTEQYF.